This T cell receptor beta chain was captured in a study of cytomegalovirus exposure and HLA in healthy donors. Overall study results and limits: Among the most significant clusters, several appeared linked to common viral pathogens in a later analysis. TRBV6-2, TRBV6-3 and other indistinguishable V segments were excluded. A later analysis linked a missense DCLRE1C variant to TCR beta V- and J-gene trimming.

PCR used 60 Vbeta primers and 13 Jbeta primers. TCRdb keeps only in-frame clones here, not all; method: immunoSEQ multiplex PCR. Among about 120,000 clones listed, about two thirds were seen once. This clone was picked up one time. The antigen is not known. The trim removed 7 bases at V and 4 bases at J, leaving 6 bases unmatched. The germline gives CDR1 SQVTM, CDR2 ANQGSEA. The CDR3 has 13 residues. This chain uses TRBV29-1 with TRBJ1-2; 10 bases agree with TRBD1. Sample: PBMCs. The receptor was isolated from a man between 25 and 39 years old in good health and CMV-seronegative. Written as DNA, the CDR3 is TGCAGCGACCTGACAGGGGGCCCCTATGGCTACACCTTC. Translated, it gives CSDLTGGPYGYTF.